The clone carrying this TCR beta chain was seen only a few times. Its antigen remains unknown. What was sequenced were expressed TCRB transcripts, since all of the isolated RNA had been reverse transcribed. Some clones are missing from TCRdb's copy, which holds only in-frame ones; the method was immunoSEQ multiplex PCR. The sample includes just under 150,000 clones, around 13% of them seen just once. This sample stems from a study of beta chain features in type 1 diabetes. General study points: All four CD4+ subsets of Type 1 diabetes patients contained TCRB CDR3s that were moderately but significantly shorter. Junctions at VDJ sites from type 1 diabetes patients had fewer insertions and more deletions.

The TCR originated in a man younger than 35 with type 1 diabetes. The specimen was central memory CD4+ T cells from blood.

CDR3 nucleotides: TGTGCAAGTCGCTTAGCAGATCCGGAACTCGAAGGGCCCTACGAGCAGTACTTC. Amino acid sequence: CASRLADPELEGPYEQYF. The J gene is TRBJ2-7, the V gene TRBV12-2. TRBV12-2 is labeled a pseudogene. The CDR3 runs to 18 residues.